These 15 T cell receptor beta chains were sequenced from one sample in a study of blood T cell repertoires in COVID-19. TCRdb keeps only in-frame clones here, not all; method: immunoSEQ multiplex PCR. Of approximately 200,000 clones listed, approximately 90% were seen once; the top ten hold roughly 1.7%. The sequenced sample consisted of peripheral blood. The receptor source for this set is an older man with acute or convalescent COVID-19.

The chain's CDR3 is CASSPGTYNEQFF. The CDR3, as DNA: TGCGCCAGCAGCCCAGGGACCTACAATGAGCAGTTCTTC. This rearrangement joins TRBV5-1 to TRBJ2-1; D perhaps matches TRBD1 (5 bases). Germline V gene data show CDR1 as SGHRS and CDR2 as YFSETQ. The CDR3 runs to 13 residues. Trimming pared 4 bases from V and 2 bases from J, leaving 7 bases between. Complete variable domain (other parts from reference TRBV5-1 and TRBJ2-1): KAGVTQTPRYLIKTRGQQVTLSCSPISGHRSVSWYQQTPGQGLQFLFEYFSETQRNKGNFPGRFSGRQFSNSRSEMNVSTLELGDSALYLCASSPGTYNEQFFGPGTRLTVL.

The chain uses TRBV3-1 (or the pseudogene TRBV3-2) and TRBJ2-3, with TRBD2 as a possible D gene (6 bases). Trimming removed 4 bases from V and 1 base from J, with 12 bases in between. The CDR3 is 15 residues long. Germline V gene data show CDR1 as LGHDT and CDR2 as YNNKEL (reference sequence). The CDR3 loop is CASSPTWRGTDTQYF. The CDR3 coding sequence is TGTGCCAGCAGCCCTACCTGGAGGGGCACAGATACGCAGTATTTT.

This chain uses TRBV7-8 with TRBJ2-3; TRBD1 is a possible D gene (6 bases). This CDR3 spans 17 amino acids. V shed 6 bases and J shed 0 bases, with 19 bases lying between them. CDR1 and CDR2 from the germline V gene are SGHVS and FQNEAQ. In nucleotides, the CDR3 is TGTGCCAGCAGTACCGTCAGACAGGAGGATAGCACAGATACGCAGTATTTT. It yields the protein CASSTVRQEDSTDTQYF.

The chain combines TRBV6-2 or TRBV6-3 with TRBJ2-1; 10 bases are shared with TRBD2. CDR3 length equals 18 residues. Germline CDR1 reads MNHEY; CDR2 reads SVGEGT. V lost 5 bases, J lost 0 bases, and 10 bases stayed unmatched. The CDR3 spells CASSTRTSGPGSYNEQFF. In DNA form, the CDR3 reads TGTGCCAGCAGTACCAGGACTAGCGGACCAGGCTCCTACAATGAGCAGTTCTTC.

The chain uses TRBV5-1 and TRBJ2-7; the match to TRBD2 covers 8 bases. In germline, CDR1 is SGHRS, CDR2 YFSETQ. This CDR3 region has 14 residues. With V trimmed by 3 bases and J by 3 bases, 5 bases remained unmatched. This CDR3 reads CASSSTSDSYEQYF. The CDR3 DNA reads as TGCGCCAGCAGCTCGACTAGCGATAGCTACGAGCAGTACTTC. Based on the CDR3 plus reference TRBV5-1 and TRBJ2-7, the full variable domain is KAGVTQTPRYLIKTRGQQVTLSCSPISGHRSVSWYQQTPGQGLQFLFEYFSETQRNKGNFPGRFSGRQFSNSRSEMNVSTLELGDSALYLCASSSTSDSYEQYFGPGTRLTVT.

The CDR3 DNA follows: TGTGCCAGCAGCTTTCTGGAGACCGGGGAGCTGTTTTTT. Translation gives CASSFLETGELFF. V gene TRBV7-9 combines with J gene TRBJ2-2; no reliable D call. The CDR3 loop spans 13 amino acids. Trimming took off 3 bases at V and 5 bases at J, with 7 bases between the two ends. Germline loops: CDR1 SEHNR, CDR2 FQNEAQ (reference sequence).

V gene TRBV18 combines with J gene TRBJ1-1, with D possibly being TRBD1 (5 bases). Germline V gene data show CDR1 as KGHSH and CDR2 as LQKENI. The CDR3 loop spans 14 amino acids. V lost 3 bases and J lost 0, with 8 bases in between. Here the CDR3 reads CASSPTALNTEAFF. CDR3 bases: TGTGCCAGCTCACCGACAGCTTTGAACACTGAAGCTTTCTTT.

A single count supports this clone. The chain has TRBV9 and TRBJ2-5; 10 bases map to TRBD2. The CDR3 length is 15 residues. Germline V gene lookup returns CDR1 SGDLS and CDR2 YYNGEE. V lost 2 bases and J lost 9; bases outside the gene matches: 10. The CDR3 reads CASSVESGRGSAQYF. CDR3 nucleotide sequence: TGTGCCAGCAGCGTTGAAAGCGGGAGGGGCAGCGCCCAGTACTTC.

The CDR3 DNA follows: TGTGCCAGCAGCTTGGTCGGACAGGGGGTCGAAGAGACCCAGTACTTC. This gives the protein CASSLVGQGVEETQYF. V gene TRBV5-6 combines with J gene TRBJ2-5; 10 nucleotides align to TRBD1. The CDR3 has 16 amino acids. Trimming removed 0 bases from V and 3 bases from J; junction bases left unmatched: 5. CDR1 is SGHDT and CDR2 is YYEEEE in the germline V gene.

This sequence joins TRBV6-2 or TRBV6-3 and TRBJ2-1; 9 bases align to TRBD2. The CDR3 sequence is 14 residues long. J gave up 9 bases and V 2 bases, and 5 bases lay outside the gene matches. Looked up from germline, CDR1 is MNHEY and CDR2 is SVGEGT. The CDR3 reads CASSYTGLAIEQFF. CDR3 sequence (DNA): TGTGCCAGCAGTTACACGGGACTAGCTATTGAGCAGTTCTTC.

This clone was seen only a few times. The chain combines TRBV14 with TRBJ2-3; D might be TRBD2 (6 bases). CDR3 length equals 17 residues. Trimming removed 3 bases at V and 5 bases at J, with 21 bases between. In germline, CDR1 is SGHDN, CDR2 FVKESK. CDR3 nucleotides: TGTGCCAGCAGCCAGACGAGGGGACGGGCCGGGGGAGATACGCAGTATTTT. Its protein is CASSQTRGRAGGDTQYF.

V gene TRBV5-5 combines with J gene TRBJ2-7; TRBD1 matches at 8 bases. Germline V gene data show CDR1 as SGHKS and CDR2 as YYEKEE (reference sequence). J lost 5 bases, V lost 4 bases, and 5 bases had no gene match. The CDR3 runs to 13 residues. CDR3 amino acids: CASSTWTGNEQYF. CDR3 nucleotide sequence: TGTGCCAGCAGCACCTGGACAGGGAACGAGCAGTACTTC. Full variable domain (missing parts from reference TRBV5-5 and TRBJ2-7): DAGVTQSPTHLIKTRGQQVTLRCSPISGHKSVSWYQQVLGQGPQFIFQYYEKEERGRGNFPDRFSARQFPNYSSELNVNALLLGDSALYLCASSTWTGNEQYFGPGTRLTVT.

V gene TRBV3-1 (or the pseudogene TRBV3-2) combines with J gene TRBJ2-7; 11 positions agree with TRBD2. V dropped 1 base and J dropped 3; count of bases not matched to a gene: 8. Germline CDR1 LGHDT, CDR2 YNNKEL (reference sequence). This CDR3 region has 17 residues. CDR3 DNA sequence: TGTGCCAGCAGCCAAGCCCTAGCGGGAGGCCAGAGCTACGAGCAGTACTTC. It encodes CASSQALAGGQSYEQYF.

The rearrangement links TRBV4-1 to TRBJ2-6; 8 bases map to TRBD1. Per germline, CDR1 MGHRA and CDR2 YSYEKL. The J segment lost 2 bases and the V segment lost 4 bases, leaving 13 bases of the junction unmatched. There are 19 residues in the CDR3. CDR3 bases: TGCGCCAGCAGCCTCAAAGGGGCACAGGGGGAAACTGGGGCCAACGTCCTGACTTTC. It codes for CASSLKGAQGETGANVLTF.

The CDR3 sequence: CASSPRQGQEKNIQYF. CDR3 coding DNA: TGTGCCAGCAGTCCCCGGCAGGGACAGGAAAAAAACATTCAGTACTTC. The chain joins TRBV27 to TRBJ2-4; 8 bases are a match to TRBD1. The CDR3 loop spans 16 amino acids. CDR1 is MNHEY, CDR2 SMNVEV, per germline (reference sequence). The ends lost 5 bases at V and 4 bases at J; junction bases unmatched: 10.